Shown below are 17 T cell receptor beta chains from a single sample sequenced in a study of shared clonotypes between healthy human individuals. Sequencing was performed with immunoSEQ multiplex PCR; in TCRdb, only in-frame clones are kept and a portion is missing. This repertoire shows about 2 million clones, 95% found once; its top ten account for 0.1% to 0.15%. The sequencing sample was made of naive CD4+ T cells sorted from blood. Subset denoted: CD45RA+ positively selected. These receptors were taken from a man aged 18 to 29 in good health.

This chain joins TRBV5-3 and TRBJ2-3; D uncertain. TRBV5-3 is an open reading frame whose function is uncertain. CDR3 length equals 10 residues. V dropped 7 bases and J dropped 6 bases, with 6 bases sitting between them. This CDR3 reads CARRSDTQYF. The CDR3 DNA reads TGTGCCAGACGGTCGGATACGCAGTATTTT.

The rearrangement joins TRBV7-2 to TRBJ1-5, with TRBD1 identical over 8 bases. The V gene end was trimmed by 5 bases and the J gene end by 4 bases; junction bases not matched to a gene: 10. Germline V gene data show CDR1 as SGHTA and CDR2 as FQGNSA. The CDR3 contains 16 residues. The CDR3 sequence: CASSKAGGQVNQPQHF. CDR3 DNA sequence: TGTGCCAGCAGCAAGGCGGGGGGACAGGTAAATCAGCCCCAGCATTTT. Based on the CDR3 plus reference TRBV7-2 and TRBJ1-5, the full variable domain is GAGVSQSPSNKVTEKGKDVELRCDPISGHTALYWYRQSLGQGLEFLIYFQGNSAPDKSGLPSDRFSAERTGGSVSTLTIQRTQQEDSAVYLCASSKAGGQVNQPQHFGDGTRLSIL.

The chain combines TRBV5-6 with TRBJ1-1; D is unresolved. Germline V gene data show CDR1 as SGHDT and CDR2 as YYEEEE. V was pared by 1 base and J by 0 bases, with 7 bases between. The CDR3 runs 14 residues. DNA for the CDR3: TGTGCCAGCAGCTTGCCCTCGGTGAACACTGAAGCTTTCTTT. Amino acids: CASSLPSVNTEAFF.

The chain recombines TRBV7-9 with TRBJ2-2; possibly TRBD2 for D (5 bases). Germline V gene lookup returns CDR1 SEHNR and CDR2 FQNEAQ (reference sequence). The ends were cut back, 3 bases at V and 4 bases at J, with 9 bases in the middle. CDR3 length: 14 amino acids. The CDR3 loop is CASSFARVTGELFF. CDR3 DNA sequence: TGTGCCAGCAGCTTCGCGAGGGTCACCGGGGAGCTGTTTTTT.

V usage is TRBV19 and J usage is TRBJ2-5, with 7 nucleotides matching TRBD1. Germline V gives CDR1 LNHDA, CDR2 SQIVND (reference sequence). The CDR3 consists of 12 residues. The ends lost 6 bases at V and 2 bases at J; junction bases unmatched: 0. The CDR3 DNA reads as TGTGCCAGTAGGGGACAGCAAGAGACCCAGTACTTC. Its translation: CASRGQQETQYF. Looking up the rest from reference TRBV19 and TRBJ2-5 gives the full variable domain: DGGITQSPKYLFRKEGQNVTLSCEQNLNHDAMYWYRQDPGQGLRLIYYSQIVNDFQKGDIAEGYSVSREKKESFPLTVTSAQKNPTAFYLCASRGQQETQYFGPGTRLLVL.

About this clone: Additional DNA sequences in this sample encode the identical CDR3. This chain joins TRBV2 and TRBJ2-7; TRBD2 might be the D (7 bases). Germline V gene lookup returns CDR1 SNHLY and CDR2 FYNNEI. This CDR3 is built from 12 residues. V lost 8 bases and J 3 bases, leaving 11 bases between the germline ends. The chain's CDR3 is CASSGGLYEQYF. CDR3 DNA: TGTGCCAGCTCGGGGGGCCTCTACGAGCAGTACTTC.

CDR3 region: CATSRDRPTSYEQYF. The CDR3 nucleotides are TGTGCCACCAGCAGAGATCGACCGACTTCCTACGAGCAGTACTTC. V usage is TRBV15 and J usage is TRBJ2-7; D call uncertain. In germline, CDR1 is LNHNV, CDR2 YYDKDF (reference sequence). CDR3 length: 15 amino acids. The V end lost 0 bases, the J end lost 1 base, and 10 bases lay between the germline ends.

The chain is built from TRBV30 and TRBJ2-1; 10 nucleotides line up with TRBD1. Germline CDR1 is GTSNPN and CDR2 is SVGIG (reference sequence). The CDR3 has 15 amino acids. Trimming removed 5 bases from V and 4 bases from J; junction bases left unmatched: 8. The CDR3 nucleotides read TGTGCCTGGGTTCCAGGGACAGGGGTTTACAATGAGCAGTTCTTC. Translated, it gives CAWVPGTGVYNEQFF.

This clone appeared once. The chain employs TRBV7-2 and TRBJ2-7; 9 bases map to TRBD1. This CDR3 region has 15 residues. V gave up 5 bases and J gave up 4 bases; unmatched junction bases: 9. Germline loops: CDR1 SGHTA, CDR2 FQGNSA. This CDR3 reads CASSQQPGQGYEQYF. DNA for the CDR3: TGTGCCAGCAGCCAACAACCGGGACAGGGTTACGAGCAGTACTTC. Full variable domain (remainder filled in from reference TRBV7-2 and TRBJ2-7): GAGVSQSPSNKVTEKGKDVELRCDPISGHTALYWYRQSLGQGLEFLIYFQGNSAPDKSGLPSDRFSAERTGGSVSTLTIQRTQQEDSAVYLCASSQQPGQGYEQYFGPGTRLTVT.

This clone is a singleton in its sample. This rearrangement joins TRBV10-3 to TRBJ2-3, with 9 nucleotides matching TRBD2. CDR3 size: 14 residues. Germline V gives CDR1 ENHRY, CDR2 SYGVKD. V lost 5 bases to trimming and J lost 4 bases; unmatched junction nucleotides: 4. CDR3 bases: TGTGCCATCAGTCGAGCGGGAGGAGCAGATACGCAGTATTTT. Translation gives CAISRAGGADTQYF.

This clone was seen just once. The V gene is TRBV30, the J gene TRBJ2-7; D not certain. Germline-derived CDR1 and CDR2 are GTSNPN and SVGIG (reference sequence). The CDR3 length is 14 residues. The V and J ends lost 2 bases and 0 bases respectively, with 11 bases between them. Written as DNA, the CDR3 is TGTGCCTGGAGTCAAGGGTTCGTCTCCTACGAGCAGTACTTC. It specifies CAWSQGFVSYEQYF.

The genes are TRBV10-3 and TRBJ2-1; D unresolved. This CDR3 spans 12 amino acids. Germline V gene sequence: CDR1 ENHRY, CDR2 SYGVKD. V lost 3 bases and J 3 bases, leaving 3 bases between the germline ends. The CDR3 spells CAISDYYNEQFF. The CDR3 DNA sequence: TGTGCCATCAGTGATTACTACAATGAGCAGTTCTTC.

The V and J genes are TRBV10-3 and TRBJ2-2; D uncertain. This CDR3 region has 13 residues. V lost 7 bases and J lost 4, with 10 bases in between. In germline, CDR1 is ENHRY, CDR2 SYGVKD. The CDR3 sequence: CAITEWSTGELFF. The CDR3 DNA sequence: TGTGCCATCACCGAGTGGAGCACCGGGGAGCTGTTTTTT.

V gene TRBV4-1 combines with J gene TRBJ2-1, with D maybe TRBD2 (5 bases). Germline V gives CDR1 MGHRA, CDR2 YSYEKL. The germline V and J ends were trimmed by 0 bases and 10 bases, with 7 bases remaining between them. This CDR3 contains 12 residues. The DNA of the CDR3 is TGCGCCAGCAGCCAAGATCGGAGGGAGCAGTTCTTC. This encodes CASSQDRREQFF.

The chain uses TRBV9 and TRBJ2-3, with D perhaps TRBD2 (6 bases). The germline CDR1 and CDR2 sequences are SGDLS and YYNGEE. V was trimmed by 3 bases and J by 9 bases, leaving 14 bases between them. CDR3 length equals 13 residues. The CDR3 region is CASSADSRGTQYF. DNA of the CDR3: TGTGCCAGCAGCGCAGACAGCCGGGGGACGCAGTATTTT.

The V gene is TRBV18, the J gene TRBJ2-1; 8 bases are a match to TRBD2. V lost 10 bases to trimming and J lost 0 bases; unmatched junction nucleotides: 8. The V gene's germline CDR1 is KGHSH and CDR2 LQKENI. This CDR3 has 15 residues. The CDR3 bases are TGTGCCACCGGCGCGGGGGGCTTCTCCTACAATGAGCAGTTCTTC. Amino acid sequence: CATGAGGFSYNEQFF.

The V call is TRBV15, the J call TRBJ2-2; 8 bases fit TRBD2. The trim removed 0 bases at V and 0 bases at J, leaving 3 bases unmatched. This CDR3 is 17 amino acids long. The germline CDR1 and CDR2 sequences are LNHNV and YYDKDF (reference sequence). CDR3 sequence reads: CATSRDVLAANTGELFF. In DNA form, the CDR3 reads TGTGCCACCAGCAGAGATGTACTAGCGGCGAACACCGGGGAGCTGTTTTTT.